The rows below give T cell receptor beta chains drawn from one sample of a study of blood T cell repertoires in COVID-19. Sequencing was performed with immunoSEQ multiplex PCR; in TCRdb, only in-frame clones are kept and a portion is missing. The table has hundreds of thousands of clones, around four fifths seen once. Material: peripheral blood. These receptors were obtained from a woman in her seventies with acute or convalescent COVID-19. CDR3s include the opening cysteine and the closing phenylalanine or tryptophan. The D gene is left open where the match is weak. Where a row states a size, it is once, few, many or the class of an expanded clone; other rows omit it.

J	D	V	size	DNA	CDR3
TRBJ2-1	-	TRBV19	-	TGTGCCAGTAACCGGGACTGGGCCTACAATGAGCAGTTCTTC	CASNRDWAYNEQFF
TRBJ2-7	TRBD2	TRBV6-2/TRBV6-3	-	TGTGCCAGCAGCCAGCCGGGACTAGCAGACGAGCAGTACTTC	CASSQPGLADEQYF
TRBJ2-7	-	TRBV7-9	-	TGTGCCAGCAGCTCCGATACAAAATACGAGCAGTACTTC	CASSSDTKYEQYF
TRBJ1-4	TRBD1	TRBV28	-	TGTGCCAGCAGTCTTTCGGGACAGGGACTAAGAGAAAAACTGTTTTTT	CASSLSGQGLREKLFF
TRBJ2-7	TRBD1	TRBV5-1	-	TGCGCCAGCAGCCCAGGACAGGGGGCCTACGAGCAGTACTTC	CASSPGQGAYEQYF
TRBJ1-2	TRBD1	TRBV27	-	TGTGCCAGCAGTTTGTCCAGGCAGGGGGCGCTGAGTGGCTATGGCTACACCTTC	CASSLSRQGALSGYGYTF
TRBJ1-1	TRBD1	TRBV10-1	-	TGCGCCAGCAGGAAAGGGACAGGCGACGAAGCTTTCTTT	CASRKGTGDEAFF
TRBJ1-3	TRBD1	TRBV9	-	TGTGCCAGCAGCGTAGTTGGAGGGGGCGAATCTGGAAACACCATATATTTT	CASSVVGGGESGNTIYF
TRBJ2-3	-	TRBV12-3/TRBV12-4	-	TGTGCCAGCAGTTTTTCTTATACGCAGTATTTT	CASSFSYTQYF
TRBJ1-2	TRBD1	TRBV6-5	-	TGTGCCAGCCGCCGGACAGGAGGCTATGGCTACACCTTC	CASRRTGGYGYTF
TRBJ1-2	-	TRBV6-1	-	TGTGCCAGCAGTGACGGGAGCTATGGCTACACCTTC	CASSDGSYGYTF
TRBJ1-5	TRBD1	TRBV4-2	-	TGTGCCAGCAGCCAAGATTTGCCCGGACAGGCCAATCAGCCCCAGCATTTT	CASSQDLPGQANQPQHF
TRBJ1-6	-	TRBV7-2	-	TGTGCCAGCAGCTTACAGGGCCTTAATTCACCCCTCCACTTT	CASSLQGLNSPLHF
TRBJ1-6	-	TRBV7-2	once	TGTGCCAGCAGCTTAGCAGGGGTCCCGGGCGCTAATTCACCCCTCCACTTT	CASSLAGVPGANSPLHF
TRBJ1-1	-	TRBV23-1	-	TGCGCCTGCGCCATACAGGGAATGGATGAAGCTTTCTTT	CACAIQGMDEAFF
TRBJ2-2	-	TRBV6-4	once	TGTGCCAGCAGCTCAGAGGGGGCCGGGGAGCTGTTTTTT	CASSSEGAGELFF
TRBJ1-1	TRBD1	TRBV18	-	TGTGCCAGCTCACCACTTACAGGGGGAAGTGAAGCTTTCTTT	CASSPLTGGSEAFF
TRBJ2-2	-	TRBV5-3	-	TGTGCCAGAAGCCTATGGGGGCGGGAGCTGTTTTTT	CARSLWGRELFF
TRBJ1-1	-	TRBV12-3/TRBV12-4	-	TGTGCCAGCAGTTCGACATCACACACTGAAGCTTTCTTT	CASSSTSHTEAFF
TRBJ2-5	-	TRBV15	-	TGTGCCACCAGCGCAGGACAGAGACAAGAGACCCAGTACTTC	CATSAGQRQETQYF
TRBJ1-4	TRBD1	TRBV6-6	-	TGTGCCAGCAGCACGGACAGGGGCGATGAAAAACTGTTTTTT	CASSTDRGDEKLFF
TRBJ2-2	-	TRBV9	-	TGTGCCAGCAGCGTAACTCGCTGGACCGGGGAGCTGTTTTTT	CASSVTRWTGELFF
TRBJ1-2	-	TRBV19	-	TGTGCCAGTAGTATTCACAGGGATAGTGGTGGCTACACCTTC	CASSIHRDSGGYTF
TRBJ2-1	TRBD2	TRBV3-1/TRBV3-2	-	TGTGCCAGCAGCCACGTGGGACTAGCGGGCTACAATGAGCAGTTCTTC	CASSHVGLAGYNEQFF
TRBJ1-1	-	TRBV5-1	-	TGCGCCAGCAGCTTAGAACCGGGACAAGGGACTGAAGCTTTCTTT	CASSLEPGQGTEAFF
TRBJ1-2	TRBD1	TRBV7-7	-	TGTGCCAGCAGCACCGAGGGACAGGGGGCTGGGAGCTATGGCTACACCTTC	CASSTEGQGAGSYGYTF
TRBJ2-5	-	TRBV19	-	TGTGCCAGTCAGGGTTACTTGGGGGAGACCCAGTACTTC	CASQGYLGETQYF
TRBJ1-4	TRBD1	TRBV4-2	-	TGTGCCAGCAGCCGGGACAGGGCGCTTAATGAAAAACTGTTTTTT	CASSRDRALNEKLFF
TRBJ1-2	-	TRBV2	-	TGTGCCAGCAGTTTGCACCGGTGGGGCAACTATGGCTACACCTTC	CASSLHRWGNYGYTF
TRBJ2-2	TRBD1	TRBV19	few	TGTGCCAGTAGTGAGGACAGGGGGCTGACCGGGGAGCTGTTTTTT	CASSEDRGLTGELFF
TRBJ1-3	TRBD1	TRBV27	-	TGTGCCAGCAGTCCTGGACAGGGGTTTTCTGGAAACACCATATATTTT	CASSPGQGFSGNTIYF
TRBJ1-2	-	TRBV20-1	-	TGCAGTGCTAGACTGAATGGCGGCTACACCTTC	CSARLNGGYTF
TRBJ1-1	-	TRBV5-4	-	TGTGCCAGCAGCTGGGGAGGGAGGGACCCGGGTATGAACACTGAAGCTTTCTTT	CASSWGGRDPGMNTEAFF
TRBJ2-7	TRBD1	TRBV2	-	TGTGCCAGCAGTGAGTCGCCAGGGGGCTGGTACGAGCAGTACTTC	CASSESPGGWYEQYF
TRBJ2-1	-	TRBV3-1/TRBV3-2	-	TGTGCCAGCAGCTACCAGGGAAACAATGAGCAGTTCTTC	CASSYQGNNEQFF
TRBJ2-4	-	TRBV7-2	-	TGTGCCAGCAGCAACTATGACCTGGGCAAAAACATTCAGTACTTC	CASSNYDLGKNIQYF
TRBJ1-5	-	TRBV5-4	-	TGTGCCAGCAGCTTGGTTACAGGGAGCGGGGGCCATAGCAATCAGCCCCAGCATTTT	CASSLVTGSGGHSNQPQHF
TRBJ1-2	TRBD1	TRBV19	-	TGTGCCAGTAGTAACCCGGGACAGGGAAACTATGGCTACACCTTC	CASSNPGQGNYGYTF
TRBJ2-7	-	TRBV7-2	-	TGTGCCAGCAGCCCCGGACAGTTCTACGAGCAGTACTTC	CASSPGQFYEQYF
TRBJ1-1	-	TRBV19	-	TGTGCCAGTAGTATAGAGCTTCAACAGGGAATGAACACTGAAGCTTTCTTT	CASSIELQQGMNTEAFF